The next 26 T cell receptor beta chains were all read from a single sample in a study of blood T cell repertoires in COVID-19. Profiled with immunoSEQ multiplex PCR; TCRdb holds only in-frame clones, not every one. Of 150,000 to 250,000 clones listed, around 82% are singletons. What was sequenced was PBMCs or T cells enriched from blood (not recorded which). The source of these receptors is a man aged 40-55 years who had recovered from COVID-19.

The CDR3 nucleotides read TGTGCCAGCACCGGGACTAGCGGGAGGTCGTCCTACAATGAGCAGTTCTTC. Translated: CASTGTSGRSSYNEQFF. The chain has TRBV5-8 and TRBJ2-1; 15 positions agree with TRBD2. Trimming at V came to 6 bases and at J to 1 base, leaving 5 bases not matched to a gene. The CDR3 runs 17 residues. The V gene's germline CDR1 is SGHTS and CDR2 YDEGEE.

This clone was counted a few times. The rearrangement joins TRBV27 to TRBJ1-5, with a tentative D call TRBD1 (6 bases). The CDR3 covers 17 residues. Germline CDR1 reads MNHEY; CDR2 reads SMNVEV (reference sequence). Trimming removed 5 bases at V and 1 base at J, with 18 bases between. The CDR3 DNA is TGTGCCAGCAGTCTGGGTCAGGGGTTTGGAAGCAATCAGCCCCAGCATTTT. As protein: CASSLGQGFGSNQPQHF.

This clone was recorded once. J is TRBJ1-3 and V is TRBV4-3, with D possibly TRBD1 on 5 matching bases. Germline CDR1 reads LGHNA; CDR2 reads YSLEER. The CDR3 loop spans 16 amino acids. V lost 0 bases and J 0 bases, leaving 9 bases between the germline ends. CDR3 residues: CASSQDYRSSGNTIYF. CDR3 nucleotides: TGCGCCAGCAGCCAAGATTACAGGAGCTCTGGAAACACCATATATTTT.

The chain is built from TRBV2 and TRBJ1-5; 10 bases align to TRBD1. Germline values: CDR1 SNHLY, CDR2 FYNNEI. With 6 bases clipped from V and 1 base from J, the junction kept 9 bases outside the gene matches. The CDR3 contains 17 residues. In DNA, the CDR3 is TGTGCCAGCAGCAAGGGACAGGGGAGGGGAAGCAATCAGCCCCAGCATTTT. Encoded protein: CASSKGQGRGSNQPQHF.

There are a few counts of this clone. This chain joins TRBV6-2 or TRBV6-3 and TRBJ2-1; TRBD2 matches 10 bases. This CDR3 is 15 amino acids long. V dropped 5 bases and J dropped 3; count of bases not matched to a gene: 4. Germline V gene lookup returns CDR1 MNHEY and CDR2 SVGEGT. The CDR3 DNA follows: TGTGCCAGCAGTAGGGCTAGCGGGAGCTACAATGAGCAGTTCTTC. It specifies CASSRASGSYNEQFF.

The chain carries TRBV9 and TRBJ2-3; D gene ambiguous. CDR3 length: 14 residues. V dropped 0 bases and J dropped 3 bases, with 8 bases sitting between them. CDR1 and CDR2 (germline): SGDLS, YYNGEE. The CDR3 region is CASSVDSSTDTQYF. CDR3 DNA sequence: TGTGCCAGCAGCGTAGACAGTAGTACAGATACGCAGTATTTT.

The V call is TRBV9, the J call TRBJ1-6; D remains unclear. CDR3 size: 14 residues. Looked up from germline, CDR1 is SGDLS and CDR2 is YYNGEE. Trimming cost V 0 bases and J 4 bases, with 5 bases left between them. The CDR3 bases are TGTGCCAGCAGCGTAGCGGGGTATAATTCACCCCTCCACTTT. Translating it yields CASSVAGYNSPLHF.

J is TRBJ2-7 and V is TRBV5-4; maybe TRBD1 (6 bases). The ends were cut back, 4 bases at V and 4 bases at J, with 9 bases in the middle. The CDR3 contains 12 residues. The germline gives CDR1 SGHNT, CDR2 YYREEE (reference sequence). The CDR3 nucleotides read TGTGCCAGCAGCCTCCAGGGGTACGAGCAGTACTTC. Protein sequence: CASSLQGYEQYF. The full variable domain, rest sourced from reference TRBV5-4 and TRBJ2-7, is ETGVTQSPTHLIKTRGQQVTLRCSSQSGHNTVSWYQQALGQGPQFIFQYYREEENGRGNFPPRFSGLQFPNYSSELNVNALELDDSALYLCASSLQGYEQYFGPGTRLTVT.

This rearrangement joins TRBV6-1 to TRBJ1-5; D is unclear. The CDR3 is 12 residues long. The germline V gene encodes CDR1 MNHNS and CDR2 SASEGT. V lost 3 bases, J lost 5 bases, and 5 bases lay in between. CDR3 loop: CASSDPYQPQHF. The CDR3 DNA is TGTGCCAGCAGTGACCCTTATCAGCCCCAGCATTTT.

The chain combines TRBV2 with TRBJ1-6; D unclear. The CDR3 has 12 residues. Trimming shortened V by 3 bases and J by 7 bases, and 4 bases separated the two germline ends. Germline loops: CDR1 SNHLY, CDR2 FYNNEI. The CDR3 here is CASSDRNSPLHF. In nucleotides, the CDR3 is TGTGCCAGCAGTGACAGGAATTCACCCCTCCACTTT.

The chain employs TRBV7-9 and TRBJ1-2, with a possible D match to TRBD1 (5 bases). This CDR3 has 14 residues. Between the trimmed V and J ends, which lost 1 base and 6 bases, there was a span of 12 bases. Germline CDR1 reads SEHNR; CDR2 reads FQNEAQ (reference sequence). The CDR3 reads CASSLGTSRNGYTF. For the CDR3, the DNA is TGTGCCAGCAGCTTAGGGACATCCAGAAATGGCTACACCTTC.

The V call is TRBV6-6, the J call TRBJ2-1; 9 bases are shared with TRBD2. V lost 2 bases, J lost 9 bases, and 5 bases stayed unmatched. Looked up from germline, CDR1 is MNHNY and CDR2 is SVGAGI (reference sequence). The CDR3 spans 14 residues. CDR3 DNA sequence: TGTGCCAGCAGTTACGGCGGGAGGGCCGTTGAGCAGTTCTTC. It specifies CASSYGGRAVEQFF.

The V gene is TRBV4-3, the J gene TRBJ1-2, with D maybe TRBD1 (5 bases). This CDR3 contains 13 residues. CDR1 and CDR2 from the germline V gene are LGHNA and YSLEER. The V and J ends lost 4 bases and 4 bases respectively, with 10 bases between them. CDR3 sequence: CASSPYRSYGYTF. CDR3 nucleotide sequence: TGCGCCAGCAGCCCGTACAGGAGCTATGGCTACACCTTC.

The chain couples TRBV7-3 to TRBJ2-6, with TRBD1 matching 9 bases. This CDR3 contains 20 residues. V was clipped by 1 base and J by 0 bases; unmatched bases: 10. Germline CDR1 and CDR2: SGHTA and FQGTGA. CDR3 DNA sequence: TGTGCCAGCAGCTTAAGAGGTGGCAGGACAGGGGTCTCTGGGGCCAACGTCCTGACTTTC. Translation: CASSLRGGRTGVSGANVLTF.

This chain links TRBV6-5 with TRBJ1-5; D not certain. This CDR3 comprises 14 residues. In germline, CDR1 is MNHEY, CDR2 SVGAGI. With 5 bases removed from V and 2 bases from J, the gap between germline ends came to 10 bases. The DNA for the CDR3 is TGTGCCAGCAGTATAGATCCGGGCAATCAGCCCCAGCATTTT. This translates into CASSIDPGNQPQHF.

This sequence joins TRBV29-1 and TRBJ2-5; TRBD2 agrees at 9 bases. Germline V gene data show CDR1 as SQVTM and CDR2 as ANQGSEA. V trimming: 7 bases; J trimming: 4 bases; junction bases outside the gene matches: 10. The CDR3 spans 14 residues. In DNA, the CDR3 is TGCAGCGCTTTGGAGACTAGCGGCAGAGAGACCCAGTACTTC. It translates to CSALETSGRETQYF.

The CDR3 spells CAWSKGPHNSPLHF. The CDR3 DNA is TGTGCCTGGAGTAAGGGGCCCCATAATTCACCCCTCCACTTT. The chain couples TRBV30 to TRBJ1-6, with a possible D match to TRBD1 (5 bases). Looked up from germline, CDR1 is GTSNPN and CDR2 is SVGIG (reference sequence). This CDR3 contains 14 residues. V was cut by 2 bases and J by 5 bases, with 10 bases left in between.

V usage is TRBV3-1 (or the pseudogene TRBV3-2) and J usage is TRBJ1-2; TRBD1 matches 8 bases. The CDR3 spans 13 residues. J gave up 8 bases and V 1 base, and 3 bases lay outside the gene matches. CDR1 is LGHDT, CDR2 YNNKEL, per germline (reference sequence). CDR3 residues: CASSQGTGIGYTF. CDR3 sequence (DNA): TGTGCCAGCAGCCAAGGGACAGGGATCGGCTACACCTTC.

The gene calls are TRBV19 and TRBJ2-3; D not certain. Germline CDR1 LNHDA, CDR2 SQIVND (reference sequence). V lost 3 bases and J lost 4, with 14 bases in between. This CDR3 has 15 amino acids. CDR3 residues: CASSIGLAQADTQYF. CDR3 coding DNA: TGTGCCAGTAGTATTGGGCTCGCCCAGGCAGATACGCAGTATTTT.

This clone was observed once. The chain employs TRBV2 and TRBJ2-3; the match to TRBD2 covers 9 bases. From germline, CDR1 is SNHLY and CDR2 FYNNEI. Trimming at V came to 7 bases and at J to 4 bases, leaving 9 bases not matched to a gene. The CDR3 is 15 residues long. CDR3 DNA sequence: TGTGCCAGCATAGGGATAGCGGGAGTTCCAGATACGCAGTATTTT. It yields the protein CASIGIAGVPDTQYF.

The CDR3 DNA is TGTGCCAGCAGCCAATCCCTGTTACAGGGCAGGGGGCTGGTCAGAGGAGAGACCCAGTACTTC. Protein sequence: CASSQSLLQGRGLVRGETQYF. The rearrangement links TRBV14 to TRBJ2-5; 8 bases are shared with TRBD1. This CDR3 has 21 amino acids. CDR1 and CDR2 (germline): SGHDN, FVKESK. J lost 4 bases, V lost 2 bases, and 24 bases had no gene match. Looking up the rest from reference TRBV14 and TRBJ2-5 gives the full variable domain: EAGVTQFPSHSVIEKGQTVTLRCDPISGHDNLYWYRRVMGKEIKFLLHFVKESKQDESGMPNNRFLAERTGGTYSTLKVQPAELEDSGVYFCASSQSLLQGRGLVRGETQYFGPGTRLLVL.

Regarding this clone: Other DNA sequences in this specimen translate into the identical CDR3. CDR3 in DNA: TGCGCCAGCAGCCCCGGACATTCTGGAAACACCATATATTTT. Amino acids: CASSPGHSGNTIYF. The chain employs TRBV4-3 and TRBJ1-3; possible D gene TRBD1, 5 bases. The CDR3 covers 14 residues. Trimming took off 4 bases at V and 1 base at J, with 8 bases between the two ends. Germline assignment: CDR1 LGHNA and CDR2 YSLEER.

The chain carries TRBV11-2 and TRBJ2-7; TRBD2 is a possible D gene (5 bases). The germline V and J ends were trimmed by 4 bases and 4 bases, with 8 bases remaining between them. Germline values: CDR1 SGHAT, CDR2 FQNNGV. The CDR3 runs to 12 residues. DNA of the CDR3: TGTGCCAGCAGCTCTGACTATTACGAGCAGTACTTC. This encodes CASSSDYYEQYF.

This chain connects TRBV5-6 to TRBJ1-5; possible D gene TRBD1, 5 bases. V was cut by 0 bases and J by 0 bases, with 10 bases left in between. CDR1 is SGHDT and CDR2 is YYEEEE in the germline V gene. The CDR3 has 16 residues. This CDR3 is CASSLADRGSNQPQHF. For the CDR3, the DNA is TGTGCCAGCAGCTTGGCGGATAGGGGTAGCAATCAGCCCCAGCATTTT.

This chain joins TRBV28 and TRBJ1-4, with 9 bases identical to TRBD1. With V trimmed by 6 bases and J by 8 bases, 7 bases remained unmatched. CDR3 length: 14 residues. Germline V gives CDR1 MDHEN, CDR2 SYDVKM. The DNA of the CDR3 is TGTGCCAGCAGCCGGGACAGGGAGGACGAAAAACTGTTTTTT. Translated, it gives CASSRDREDEKLFF.

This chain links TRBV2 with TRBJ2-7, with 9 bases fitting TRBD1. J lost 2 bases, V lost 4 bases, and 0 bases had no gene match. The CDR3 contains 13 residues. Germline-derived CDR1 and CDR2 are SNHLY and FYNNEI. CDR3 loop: CASSGQGAYEQYV. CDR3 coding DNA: TGTGCCAGCAGTGGACAGGGGGCCTACGAGCAGTACGTC.